This T cell receptor beta chain was captured by sequencing in a study of T cell responses to AZD1222 COVID-19 vaccine. Clones were read by immunoSEQ multiplex PCR, and TCRdb kept only the in-frame ones, dropping some. Here the sample spans around 110,000 clones, 89% being singletons. As for this clone: Its matching antigen is unknown.

Study-wide results and caveats: Reports indicate that nearly half of spike-specific TCRs are directed at unmutated variant regions. Among those given AZD1222, only five or six were seropositive at baseline. Vaccination with two AZD1222 doses was followed by a rise in Spike-specific TCR breadth and depth. Donors were mostly white British, more females; clonal diversity possibly underestimated.

The CDR3 length is 13 residues. Trimming removed 3 bases at V and 10 bases at J, with 16 bases between. In germline, CDR1 is DFQATT, CDR2 SNEGSKA (reference sequence). The TCR originated in an adult in good health. This specimen consisted of peripheral blood, obtained on day 0 of AZD1222 vaccination. This rearrangement joins TRBV20-1 to TRBJ2-1; a weak D match, TRBD2 (8 bases). The CDR3 loop is CSASGRGGQEQFF. DNA of the CDR3: TGCAGTGCTAGTGGCCGGGGGGGACAGGAGCAGTTCTTC.